The table lists the clone carrying this T cell receptor beta chain with a few counts. TCRdb recomputed calls from the 5' RACE reads with MiXCR, one row per CDR3 protein. The sample records 75,000 to 95,000 distinct CDR3 sequences, about an eighth being singletons. This record belongs to a study of T-cell memory formation after mild COVID-19. The receptor's source is an adult woman who had mild COVID-19 (a few samples of this study predate the infection). Cell type and time point are not known. What was sequenced was PBMCs or a T cell subset sorted from them (not recorded which).

CDR3: CASSRSGGAHEQFF. The CDR3 DNA is TGTGCCAGCAGCCGGTCGGGAGGGGCCCATGAGCAGTTCTTC. This rearrangement joins TRBV7-8 to TRBJ2-1, with 8 bases fitting TRBD2. The trim removed 5 bases at V and 8 bases at J, leaving 8 bases unmatched. The CDR3 is 14 residues long. The V gene's germline CDR1 is SGHVS and CDR2 FQNEAQ.